The present TCR beta chain was sequenced within a study of blood T cell repertoires in COVID-19. Study-wide context: Acute and convalescent COVID-19 samples came from the United States, Italy and Spain. T cells, B-cell-depleted T cells, or PBMCs supplied cDNA or gDNA.

Original processing notes: Reference gene primer amplification gave estimated nucleated cell counts. The repertoire was sequenced with immunoSEQ multiplex PCR; TCRdb's copy has only in-frame clones and lacks some. V, J and clone size reflect that table, while D and trimming were determined from the DNA. Here the sample spans hundreds of thousands of clones, roughly 90% being singletons. This CDR3 region has 13 residues. V shed 1 base and J 0 bases; nucleotides not matched to a gene: 0. Germline V CDR1 and CDR2: GTSNPN, SVGIG (reference sequence). The material sequenced was peripheral blood. This receptor was obtained from a woman aged 30 to 39 with active or convalescent COVID-19. The chain recombines TRBV30 with TRBJ2-7; 7 positions match TRBD2. CDR3 nucleotide sequence: TGTGCCTGGAGTGCGGGGGGCTCCTACGAGCAGTACTTC. Translating gives CAWSAGGSYEQYF.